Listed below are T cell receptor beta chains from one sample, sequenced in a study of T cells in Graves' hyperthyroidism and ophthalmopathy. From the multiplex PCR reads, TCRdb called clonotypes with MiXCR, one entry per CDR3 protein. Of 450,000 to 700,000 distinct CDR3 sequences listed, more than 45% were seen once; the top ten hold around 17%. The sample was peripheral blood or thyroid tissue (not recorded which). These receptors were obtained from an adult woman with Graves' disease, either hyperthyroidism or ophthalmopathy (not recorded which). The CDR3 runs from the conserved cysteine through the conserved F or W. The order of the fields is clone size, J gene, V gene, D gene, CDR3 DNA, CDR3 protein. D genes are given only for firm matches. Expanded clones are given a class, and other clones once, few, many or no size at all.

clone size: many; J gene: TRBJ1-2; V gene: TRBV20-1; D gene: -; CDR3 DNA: TGCAGTGCTATCGACGGGGGGGGTAACTATGGCTACACCTTC; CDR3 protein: CSAIDGGGNYGYTF
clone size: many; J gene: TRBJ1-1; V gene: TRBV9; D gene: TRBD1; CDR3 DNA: TGTGCCAGCAGCGTCGAAAACAGGGGAGGGGGCACTGAAGCTTTCTTT; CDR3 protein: CASSVENRGGGTEAFF
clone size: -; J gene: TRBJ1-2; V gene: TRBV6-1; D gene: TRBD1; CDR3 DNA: TGTGCCAGCAGCCTGGGGCAGGGGACAGCTGCCAACTATGGCTACACCTTC; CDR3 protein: CASSLGQGTAANYGYTF
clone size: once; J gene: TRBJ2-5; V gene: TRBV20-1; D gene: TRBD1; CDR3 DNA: TGCAGTGCTTCCGGGACAGAAGAGACCCAGTACTTC; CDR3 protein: CSASGTEETQYF
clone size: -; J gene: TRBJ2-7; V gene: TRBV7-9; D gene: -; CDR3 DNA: TGTGCCAGCAGCTTAGGGTTCACCACAACCTACGAGCAGTACTTC; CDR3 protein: CASSLGFTTTYEQYF
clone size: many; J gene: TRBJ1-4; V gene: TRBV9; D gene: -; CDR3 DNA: TGTGCCAGCAGCGTAGGTGCAGGGGCACCTAATGAAAAACTGTTTTTT; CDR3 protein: CASSVGAGAPNEKLFF
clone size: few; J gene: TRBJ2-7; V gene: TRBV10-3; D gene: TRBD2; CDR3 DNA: TGTGCCATCAGTGAGCGGCTAACTAGCGGGAGGACGTACGAGCAGTACTTC; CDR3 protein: CAISERLTSGRTYEQYF
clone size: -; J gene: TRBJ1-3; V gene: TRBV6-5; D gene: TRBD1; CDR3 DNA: TGTGCCAGCAGTCCCGGGACAGATGGTGGAAACACCATATATTTT; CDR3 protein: CASSPGTDGGNTIYF
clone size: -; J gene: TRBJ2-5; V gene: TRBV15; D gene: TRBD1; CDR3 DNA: TGTGCCACCAGCAGAGATAAGGGGGCGTTGGTTGAGGAGACCCAGTACTTC; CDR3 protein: CATSRDKGALVEETQYF
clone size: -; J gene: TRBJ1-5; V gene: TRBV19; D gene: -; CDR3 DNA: TGTGCCAGTAGTTGGTCAGGTCTTAGCAATCAGCCCCAGCATTTT; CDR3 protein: CASSWSGLSNQPQHF
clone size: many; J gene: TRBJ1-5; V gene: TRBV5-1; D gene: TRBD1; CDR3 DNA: TGCGCCAGCAAACCCGGGACAGGGGGCGGCAATCAGCCCCAGCATTTT; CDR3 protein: CASKPGTGGGNQPQHF
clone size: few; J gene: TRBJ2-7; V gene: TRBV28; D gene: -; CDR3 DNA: TGTGCCAGCCTTGATCAGGGACGGTCGGCCGAGCAGTACTTC; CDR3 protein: CASLDQGRSAEQYF
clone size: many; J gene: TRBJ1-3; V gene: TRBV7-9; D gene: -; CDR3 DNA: TGTGCCAGTGGCTACAGGGAAGCTGGAAACACCATATATTTT; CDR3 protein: CASGYREAGNTIYF
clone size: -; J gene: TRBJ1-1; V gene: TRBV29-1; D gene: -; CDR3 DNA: TGCAGCGTTGTCACAGCGAGGGCTTTCTTT; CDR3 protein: CSVVTARAFF
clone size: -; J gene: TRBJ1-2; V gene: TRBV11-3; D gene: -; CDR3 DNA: TGTGCCAGCAGCTCCTTGCAAAAGGCAGGAGCCGATGACTACACCTTC; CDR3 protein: CASSSLQKAGADDYTF
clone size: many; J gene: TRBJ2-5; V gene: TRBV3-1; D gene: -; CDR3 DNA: TGTGCCAGCAGCCAAGACACAGGGCAGGGGGAGACCCAGTACTTC; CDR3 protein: CASSQDTGQGETQYF
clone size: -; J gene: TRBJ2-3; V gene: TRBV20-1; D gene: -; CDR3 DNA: TGCAGTGCTCTGGAGGGGTGGGATACGCAGTATTTT; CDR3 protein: CSALEGWDTQYF
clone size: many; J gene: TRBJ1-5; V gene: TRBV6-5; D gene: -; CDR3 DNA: TGTGCCAGCAGTCCGACCGGGGGTCAGCCCCAGCATTTT; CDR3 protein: CASSPTGGQPQHF
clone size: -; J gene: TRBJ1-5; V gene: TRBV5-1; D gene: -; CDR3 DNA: TGCGCCAGCAGCTTGGGGCCCCCTGAGCCCCAGCATTTT; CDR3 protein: CASSLGPPEPQHF
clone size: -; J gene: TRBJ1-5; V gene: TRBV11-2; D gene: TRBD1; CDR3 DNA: TGTGCCAGCAGCCCTGGACAGGGGTGGACCCAGCATTTT; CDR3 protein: CASSPGQGWTQHF
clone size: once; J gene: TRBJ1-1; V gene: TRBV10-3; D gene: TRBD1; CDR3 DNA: TGTGCCATCAGTGGGAATAGAAGGGGGCCAGACACTGAAGCTTTCTTT; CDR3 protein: CAISGNRRGPDTEAFF
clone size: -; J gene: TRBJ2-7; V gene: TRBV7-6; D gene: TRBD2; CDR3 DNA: TGTGCCAGCAGCTTAGGTGGTGCTAGAAGAGGTCTCCTTAGCGGGAGTCCGTACTTC; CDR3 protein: CASSLGGARRGLLSGSPYF
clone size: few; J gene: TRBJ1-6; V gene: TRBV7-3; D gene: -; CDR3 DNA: TGTGCCAGCAGCTTAGAGGGCTTGGGATCACCCCTCCACTTT; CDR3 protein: CASSLEGLGSPLHF
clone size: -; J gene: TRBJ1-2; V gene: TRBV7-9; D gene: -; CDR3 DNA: TGTGCCAGCAGCTTAGGCTCGACTAGCGGAAACACCTTC; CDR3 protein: CASSLGSTSGNTF
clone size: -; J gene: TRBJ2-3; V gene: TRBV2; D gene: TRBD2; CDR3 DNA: TGTGCCAGCAACTTAGCGGGAGGACGGACAGATACGCAGTATTTT; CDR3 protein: CASNLAGGRTDTQYF
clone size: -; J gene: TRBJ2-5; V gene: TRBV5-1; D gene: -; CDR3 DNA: TGCGCCAGCAGCTTGACGGATACGGCAGGGGAGACCCAGTACTTC; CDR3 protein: CASSLTDTAGETQYF